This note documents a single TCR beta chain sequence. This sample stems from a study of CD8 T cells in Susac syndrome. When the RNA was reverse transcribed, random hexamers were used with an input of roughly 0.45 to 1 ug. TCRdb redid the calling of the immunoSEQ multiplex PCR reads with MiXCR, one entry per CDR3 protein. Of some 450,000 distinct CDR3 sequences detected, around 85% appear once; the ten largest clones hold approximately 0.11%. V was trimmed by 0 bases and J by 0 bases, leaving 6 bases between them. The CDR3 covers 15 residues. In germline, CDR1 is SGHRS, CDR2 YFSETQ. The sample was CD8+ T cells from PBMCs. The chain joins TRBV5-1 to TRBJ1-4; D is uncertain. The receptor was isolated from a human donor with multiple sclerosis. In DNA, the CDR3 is TGCGCCAGCAGCTTGGCCGGTGCAACTAATGAAAAACTGTTTTTT. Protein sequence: CASSLAGATNEKLFF.